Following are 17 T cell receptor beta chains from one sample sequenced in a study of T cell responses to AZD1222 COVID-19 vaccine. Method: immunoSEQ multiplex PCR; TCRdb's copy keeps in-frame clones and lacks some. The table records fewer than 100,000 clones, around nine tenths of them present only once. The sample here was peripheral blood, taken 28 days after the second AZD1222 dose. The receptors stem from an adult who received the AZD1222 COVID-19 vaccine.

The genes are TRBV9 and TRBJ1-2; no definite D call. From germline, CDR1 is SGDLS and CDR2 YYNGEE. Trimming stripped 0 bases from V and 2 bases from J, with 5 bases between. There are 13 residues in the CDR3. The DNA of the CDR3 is TGTGCCAGCAGCGTAGACCCCAACTATGGCTACACCTTC. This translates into CASSVDPNYGYTF.

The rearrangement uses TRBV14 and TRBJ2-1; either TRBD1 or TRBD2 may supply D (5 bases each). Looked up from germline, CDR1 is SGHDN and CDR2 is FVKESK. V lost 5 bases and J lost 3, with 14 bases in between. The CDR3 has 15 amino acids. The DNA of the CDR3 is TGTGCCAGCAGCGATGCCGGGACCAACTACAATGAGCAGTTCTTC. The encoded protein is CASSDAGTNYNEQFF.

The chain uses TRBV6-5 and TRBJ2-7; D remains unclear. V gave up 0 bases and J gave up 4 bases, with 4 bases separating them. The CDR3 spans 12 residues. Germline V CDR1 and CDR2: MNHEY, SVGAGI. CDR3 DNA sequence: TGTGCCAGCAGTTACTCCTCATACGAGCAGTACTTC. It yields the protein CASSYSSYEQYF.

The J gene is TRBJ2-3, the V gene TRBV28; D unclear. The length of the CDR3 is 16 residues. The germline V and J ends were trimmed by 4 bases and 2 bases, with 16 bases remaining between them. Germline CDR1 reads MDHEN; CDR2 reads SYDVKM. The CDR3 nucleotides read TGTGCCAGCAGTTCCCTCGGCGGACGGCCCACAGATACGCAGTATTTT. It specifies CASSSLGGRPTDTQYF.

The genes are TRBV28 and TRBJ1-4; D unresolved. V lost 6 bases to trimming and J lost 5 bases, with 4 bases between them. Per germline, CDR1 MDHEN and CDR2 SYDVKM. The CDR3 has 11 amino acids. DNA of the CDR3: TGTGCCAGCAGGTTAAATGAAAAACTGTTTTTT. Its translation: CASRLNEKLFF.

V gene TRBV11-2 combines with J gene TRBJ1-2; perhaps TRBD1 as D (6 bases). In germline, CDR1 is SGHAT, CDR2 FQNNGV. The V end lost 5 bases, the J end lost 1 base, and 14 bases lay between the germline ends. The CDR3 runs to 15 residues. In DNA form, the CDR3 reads TGTGCCAGCAGCCGGACGGGGGCTATTAACTATGGCTACACCTTC. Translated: CASSRTGAINYGYTF.

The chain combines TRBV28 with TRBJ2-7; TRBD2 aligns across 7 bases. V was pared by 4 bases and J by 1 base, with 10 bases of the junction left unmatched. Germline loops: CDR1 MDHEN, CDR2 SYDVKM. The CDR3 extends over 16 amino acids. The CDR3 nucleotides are TGTGCCAGCAGTTCGGCGGGGGATAAGCTATCCTACGAGCAGTACTTC. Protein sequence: CASSSAGDKLSYEQYF.

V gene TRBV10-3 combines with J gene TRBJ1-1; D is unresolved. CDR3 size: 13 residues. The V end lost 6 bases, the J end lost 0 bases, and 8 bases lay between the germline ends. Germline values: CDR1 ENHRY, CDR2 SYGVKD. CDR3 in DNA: TGTGCCATCAGCCTTTTGATGAACACTGAAGCTTTCTTT. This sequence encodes CAISLLMNTEAFF.

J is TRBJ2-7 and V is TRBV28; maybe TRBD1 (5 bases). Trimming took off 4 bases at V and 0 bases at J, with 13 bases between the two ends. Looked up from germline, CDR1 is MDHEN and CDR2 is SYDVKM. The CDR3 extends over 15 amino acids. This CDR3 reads CASSSPGSNSYEQYF. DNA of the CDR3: TGTGCCAGCAGTTCGCCAGGGTCAAACTCCTACGAGCAGTACTTC.

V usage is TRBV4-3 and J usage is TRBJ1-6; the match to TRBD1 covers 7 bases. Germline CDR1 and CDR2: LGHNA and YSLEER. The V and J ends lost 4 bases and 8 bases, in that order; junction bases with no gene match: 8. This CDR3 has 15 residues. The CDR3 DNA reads TGCGCCAGCAGCCGAAATCAGGGGGGGGATTCACCCCTCCACTTT. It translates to CASSRNQGGDSPLHF.

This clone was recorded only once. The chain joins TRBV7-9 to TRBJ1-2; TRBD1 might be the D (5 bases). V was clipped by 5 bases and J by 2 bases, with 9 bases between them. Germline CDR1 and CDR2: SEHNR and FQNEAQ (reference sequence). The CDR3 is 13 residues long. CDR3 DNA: TGTGCCAGCAGCAGGGGAGGGAACTATGGCTACACCTTC. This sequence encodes CASSRGGNYGYTF.

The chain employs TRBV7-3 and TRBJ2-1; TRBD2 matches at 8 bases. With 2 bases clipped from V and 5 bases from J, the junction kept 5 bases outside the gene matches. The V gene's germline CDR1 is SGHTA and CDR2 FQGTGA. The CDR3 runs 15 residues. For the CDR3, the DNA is TGTGCCAGCAGCTTACGGGGACTAGACAACAATGAGCAGTTCTTC. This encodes CASSLRGLDNNEQFF.

This CDR3 is CASSLRSSAGGLGYEQYF. In DNA form, the CDR3 reads TGTGCCAGCAGCTTAAGGAGCTCGGCAGGCGGTCTAGGCTACGAGCAGTACTTC. The chain has TRBV7-6 and TRBJ2-7, with D unresolved. This CDR3 region has 18 residues. Germline lookup yields CDR1 SGHVS and CDR2 FNYEAQ. Deletions cut 2 bases from V and 3 bases from J, with 23 bases between.

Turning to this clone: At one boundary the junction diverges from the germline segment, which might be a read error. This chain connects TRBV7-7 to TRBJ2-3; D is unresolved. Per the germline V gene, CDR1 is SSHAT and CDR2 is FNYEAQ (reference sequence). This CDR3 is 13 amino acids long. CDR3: CASSTRLTDTQYF. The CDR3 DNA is TGTGCTAGCAGCACCCGACTCACAGATACGCAGTATTTT.

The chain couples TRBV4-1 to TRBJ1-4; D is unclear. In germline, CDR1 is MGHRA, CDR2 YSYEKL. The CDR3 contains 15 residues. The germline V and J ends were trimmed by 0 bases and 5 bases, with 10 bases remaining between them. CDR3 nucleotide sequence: TGCGCCAGCAGCCAAGAGCGGCCACGGAATGAAAAACTGTTTTTT. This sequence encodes CASSQERPRNEKLFF.

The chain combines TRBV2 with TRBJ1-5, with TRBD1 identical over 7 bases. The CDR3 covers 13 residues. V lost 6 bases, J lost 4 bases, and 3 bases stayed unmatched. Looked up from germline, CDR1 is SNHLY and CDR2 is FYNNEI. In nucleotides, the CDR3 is TGTGCCAGCAGAGACAGGGAAAATCAGCCCCAGCATTTT. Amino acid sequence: CASRDRENQPQHF.

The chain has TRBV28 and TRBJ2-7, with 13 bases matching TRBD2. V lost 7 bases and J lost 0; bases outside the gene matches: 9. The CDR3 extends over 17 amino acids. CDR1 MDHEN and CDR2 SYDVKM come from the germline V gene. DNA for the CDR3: TGTGCCAGCACCGAAATGGGACTAGCGGGGAGCTCCTACGAGCAGTACTTC. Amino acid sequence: CASTEMGLAGSSYEQYF.